The present entry profiles one T cell receptor beta chain with its context. In the source study's methods: By means of reference gene primer amplification, nucleated cell counts were estimated. The data were produced by immunoSEQ multiplex PCR, yet TCRdb's version contains in-frame clones alone and is incomplete. V, J and clone size reflect that table, while D and trimming were determined from the DNA. The repertoire holds roughly 42,000 clones, with around 89% as singletons. The data were obtained in a study of blood T cell repertoires in COVID-19. Study-wide background: From the United States, Italy and Spain came samples of acute and convalescent COVID-19. PBMCs, B-cell-depleted T cells, or T cells provided the cDNA or gDNA that made up the material.

The germline V and J ends were trimmed by 6 bases and 0 bases, with 8 bases remaining between them. The CDR3 consists of 13 residues. Germline CDR1 and CDR2: LNHDA and SQIVND (reference sequence). This receptor was obtained from a man between 50 and 59 years old with active COVID-19. This sequence joins TRBV19 and TRBJ1-1, with D tentatively TRBD1 (5 bases). Specimen: peripheral blood. CDR3 in DNA: TGTGCCAGTAGCTCGACAGTGAACACTGAAGCTTTCTTT. Protein: CASSSTVNTEAFF.